This entry describes one T cell receptor (beta chain). Its specificity is unknown. The data were taken from a study of lymphopenia after photon versus proton radiotherapy. V dropped 2 bases and J dropped 4 bases, with 11 bases sitting between them. The CDR3 extends over 14 amino acids. CDR1 is SGHDN, CDR2 FVKESK, per germline. Study-level points and caveats: Larger post-nadir TCR diversity loss correlated inversely with survival in deceased patients.

The table came from immunoSEQ multiplex PCR; TCRdb's copy has only in-frame clones and leaves some out. The table shows about 25,000 clones, with around 83% occurring only once. The chain recombines TRBV14 with TRBJ1-2; unclear D gene. The TCR was taken from a woman aged 45-60 years with pancreatic cancer. The sample here was peripheral blood, taken from a patient treated with photon-based radiotherapy. In DNA, the CDR3 is TGTGCCAGCAGCCAAACTTTGGTCGTCTATGGCTACACCTTC. This encodes CASSQTLVVYGYTF.